This TCR beta chain emerged from a study of CD8 T cells in ankylosing spondylitis. This CDR3 is 19 amino acids long. With 3 bases clipped from V and 1 base from J, the junction kept 17 bases outside the gene matches. Germline CDR1 MNHEY, CDR2 SVGAGI. TCRdb re-called the 5' RACE reads through MiXCR, storing one row per CDR3 protein. The sample records approximately 140,000 distinct CDR3 sequences, around two fifths being singletons. Sequencing was performed on synovial fluid, either unsorted or a sorted T cell fraction (not recorded which). This receptor was taken from a male donor with ankylosing spondylitis. The chain employs TRBV6-5 and TRBJ2-7; 8 nucleotides agree with TRBD1. This chain's CDR3 is CASSYSSEDRDRTSYEQYF. The CDR3 DNA follows: TGTGCCAGCAGTTATAGCAGTGAGGACAGGGATCGAACGTCCTACGAGCAGTACTTC.